This T cell receptor (beta chain) is drawn from a study of vaccination effects on CD4 cells after COVID-19. Notes on this clone: Its antigen is still unknown.

Scientists isolated CD4+ T cells after an approximately 10-day culture period ended. Subjects were given two BNT162b2 or mRNA-1273 vaccine doses. Some clones are missing from TCRdb's copy, which holds only in-frame ones; the method was immunoSEQ multiplex PCR. Among tens of thousands of clones listed, over 70% were seen once. Per germline, CDR1 LGHNA and CDR2 YNFKEQ. The CDR3 covers 15 residues. V was shortened by 3 bases and J by 1 base, with 12 bases between the two germline ends. Sequences were derived from CD4+ T cells from PBMCs cultured without peptide, sampled after COVID-19 vaccination. This clonotype was sampled from a human donor who received a COVID-19 vaccine. The J gene is TRBJ2-5, the V gene TRBV4-2; D might be TRBD1 (5 bases). The CDR3 coding sequence is TGTGCCAGCAGCCAGGCTCAGGGTCCCCAAGAGACCCAGTACTTC. Protein: CASSQAQGPQETQYF.